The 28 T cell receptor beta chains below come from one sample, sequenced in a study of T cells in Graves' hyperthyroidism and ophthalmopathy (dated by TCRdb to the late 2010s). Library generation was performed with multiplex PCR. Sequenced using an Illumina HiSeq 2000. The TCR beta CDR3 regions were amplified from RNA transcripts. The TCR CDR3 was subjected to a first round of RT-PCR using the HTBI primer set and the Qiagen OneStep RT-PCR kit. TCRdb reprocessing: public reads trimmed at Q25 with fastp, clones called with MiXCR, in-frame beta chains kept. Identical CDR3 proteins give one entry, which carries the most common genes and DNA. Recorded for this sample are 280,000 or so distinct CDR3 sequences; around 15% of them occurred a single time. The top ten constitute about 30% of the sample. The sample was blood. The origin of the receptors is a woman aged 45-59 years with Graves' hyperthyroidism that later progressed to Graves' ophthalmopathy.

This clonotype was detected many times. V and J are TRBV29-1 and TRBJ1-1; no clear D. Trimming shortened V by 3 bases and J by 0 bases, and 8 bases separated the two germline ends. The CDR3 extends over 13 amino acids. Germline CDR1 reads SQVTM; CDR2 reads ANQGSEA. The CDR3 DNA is TGCAGCGTTGACTTAGCCTTGAACACTGAAGCTTTCTTT. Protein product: CSVDLALNTEAFF. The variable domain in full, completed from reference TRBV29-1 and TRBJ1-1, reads SAVISQKPSRDICQRGTSLTIQCQVDSQVTMMFWYRQQPGQSLTLIATANQGSEATYESGFVIDKFPISRPNLTFSTLTVSNMSPEDSSIYLCSVDLALNTEAFFGQGTRLTVV.

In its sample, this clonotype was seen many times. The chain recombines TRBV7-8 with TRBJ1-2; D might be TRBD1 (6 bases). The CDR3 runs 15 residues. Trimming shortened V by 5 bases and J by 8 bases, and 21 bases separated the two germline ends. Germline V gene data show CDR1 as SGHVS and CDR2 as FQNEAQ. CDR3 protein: CASSPRSGTPGGYTF. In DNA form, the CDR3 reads TGTGCCAGCAGCCCCCGCTCCGGGACACCAGGAGGCTACACCTTC.

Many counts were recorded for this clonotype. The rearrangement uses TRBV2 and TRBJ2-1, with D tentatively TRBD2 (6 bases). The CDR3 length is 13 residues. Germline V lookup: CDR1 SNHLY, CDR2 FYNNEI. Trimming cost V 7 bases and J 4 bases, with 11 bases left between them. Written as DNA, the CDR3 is TGTGCCAGCACTAGCGATTATTACAATGAGCAGTTCTTC. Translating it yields CASTSDYYNEQFF.

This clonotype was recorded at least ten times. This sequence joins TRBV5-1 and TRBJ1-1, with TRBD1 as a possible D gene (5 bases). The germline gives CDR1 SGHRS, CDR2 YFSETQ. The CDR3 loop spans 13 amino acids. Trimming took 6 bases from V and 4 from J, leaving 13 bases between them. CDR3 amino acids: CASTAGRGTEAFF. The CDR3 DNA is TGCGCCAGCACCGCGGGACGGGGCACTGAAGCTTTCTTT.

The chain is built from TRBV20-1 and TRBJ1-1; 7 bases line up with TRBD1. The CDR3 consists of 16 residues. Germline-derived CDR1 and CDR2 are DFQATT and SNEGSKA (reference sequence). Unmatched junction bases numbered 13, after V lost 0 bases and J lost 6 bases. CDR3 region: CSAREPRFQGGPEAFF. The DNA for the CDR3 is TGCAGTGCTAGAGAACCTCGTTTCCAGGGGGGACCTGAAGCTTTCTTT.

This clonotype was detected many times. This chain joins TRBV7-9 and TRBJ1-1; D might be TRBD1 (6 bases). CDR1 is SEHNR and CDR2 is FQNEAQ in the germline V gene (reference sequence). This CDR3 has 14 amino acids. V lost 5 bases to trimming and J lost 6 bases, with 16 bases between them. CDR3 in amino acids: CASSPRRGGAEAFF. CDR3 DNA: TGTGCCAGCAGCCCCCGACGAGGGGGGGCTGAAGCTTTCTTT.

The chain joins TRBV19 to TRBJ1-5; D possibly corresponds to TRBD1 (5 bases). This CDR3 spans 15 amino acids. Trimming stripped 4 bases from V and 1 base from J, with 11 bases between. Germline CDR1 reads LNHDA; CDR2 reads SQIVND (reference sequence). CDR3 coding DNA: TGTGCCAGTAGTACCCGGGACCGGAGCAATCAGCCCCAGCATTTT. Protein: CASSTRDRSNQPQHF.

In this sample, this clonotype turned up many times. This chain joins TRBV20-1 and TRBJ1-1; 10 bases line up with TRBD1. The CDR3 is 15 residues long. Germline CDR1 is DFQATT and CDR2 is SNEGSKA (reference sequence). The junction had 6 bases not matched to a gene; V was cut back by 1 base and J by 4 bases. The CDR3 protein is CSARGWTGGATEAFF. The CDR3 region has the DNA TGCAGTGCTAGAGGGTGGACAGGGGGAGCCACTGAAGCTTTCTTT.

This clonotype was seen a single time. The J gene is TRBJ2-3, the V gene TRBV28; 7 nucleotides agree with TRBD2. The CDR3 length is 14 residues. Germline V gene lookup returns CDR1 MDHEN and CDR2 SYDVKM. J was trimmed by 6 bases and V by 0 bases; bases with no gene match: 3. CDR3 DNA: TGTGCCAGCAGTTTATGGGGGGGGGGGGATACGCAGTATTTT. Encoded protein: CASSLWGGGDTQYF.

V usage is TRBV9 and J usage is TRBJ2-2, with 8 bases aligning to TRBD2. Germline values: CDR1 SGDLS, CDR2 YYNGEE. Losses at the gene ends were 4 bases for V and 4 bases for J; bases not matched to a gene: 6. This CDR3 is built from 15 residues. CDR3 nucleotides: TGTGCCAGCAGCCCAGCGGCGGGAGGCACCGGGGAGCTGTTTTTT. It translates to CASSPAAGGTGELFF.

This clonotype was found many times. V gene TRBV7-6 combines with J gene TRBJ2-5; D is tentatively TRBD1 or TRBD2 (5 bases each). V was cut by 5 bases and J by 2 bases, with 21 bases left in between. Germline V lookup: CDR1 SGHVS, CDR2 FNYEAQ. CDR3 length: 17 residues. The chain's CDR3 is CASSVTRDQGPQETQYF. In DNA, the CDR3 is TGTGCCAGCAGCGTGACCCGGGACCAGGGACCACAAGAGACCCAGTACTTC.

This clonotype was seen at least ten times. This CDR3 is CASSPWESGGEQYF. The CDR3 region has the DNA TGTGCCAGCTCACCTTGGGAGAGCGGGGGCGAGCAGTACTTC. The chain combines TRBV18 with TRBJ2-7, with 8 bases that match TRBD2. Germline lookup yields CDR1 KGHSH and CDR2 LQKENI. This CDR3 is 14 amino acids long. V lost 3 bases and J lost 6; bases outside the gene matches: 7.

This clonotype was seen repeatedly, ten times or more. CDR3 in amino acids: CASSGGGESHEQYF. As DNA, the CDR3 is TGTGCCAGCAGCGGGGGTGGGGAGTCCCACGAGCAGTACTTC. The rearrangement uses TRBV11-2 and TRBJ2-7; D is perhaps TRBD1 or TRBD2 (5 bases each). Looked up from germline, CDR1 is SGHAT and CDR2 is FQNNGV. V lost 5 bases and J 5 bases, leaving 16 bases between the germline ends. This CDR3 contains 14 residues.

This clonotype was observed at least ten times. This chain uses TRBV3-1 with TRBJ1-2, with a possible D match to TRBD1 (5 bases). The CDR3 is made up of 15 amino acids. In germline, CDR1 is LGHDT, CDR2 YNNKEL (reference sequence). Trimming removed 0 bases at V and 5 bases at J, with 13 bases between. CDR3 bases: TGTGCCAGCAGCCAAGAGCAGGGAGAAGGGTATGGCTACACCTTC. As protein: CASSQEQGEGYGYTF.

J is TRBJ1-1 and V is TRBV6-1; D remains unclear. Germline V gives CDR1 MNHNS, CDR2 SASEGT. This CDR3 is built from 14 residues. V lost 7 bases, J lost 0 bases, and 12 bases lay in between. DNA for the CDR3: TGTGCCAGCATTAGAGACACCCTGAACACTGAAGCTTTCTTT. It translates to CASIRDTLNTEAFF.

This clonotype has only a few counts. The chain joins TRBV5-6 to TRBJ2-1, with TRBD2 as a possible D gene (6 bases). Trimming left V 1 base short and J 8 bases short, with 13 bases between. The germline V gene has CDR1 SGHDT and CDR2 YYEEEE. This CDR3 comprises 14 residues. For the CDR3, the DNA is TGTGCCAGCAGCTTGAATGGAGGGCTGGATGAGCAGTTCTTC. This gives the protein CASSLNGGLDEQFF.

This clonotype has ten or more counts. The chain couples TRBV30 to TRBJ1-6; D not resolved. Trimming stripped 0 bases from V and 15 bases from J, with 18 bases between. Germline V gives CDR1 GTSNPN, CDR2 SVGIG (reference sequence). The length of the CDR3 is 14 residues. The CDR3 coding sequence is TGTGCCTGGAGTGTATCGGGAGGCGCCGGGCACCTCCACTTT. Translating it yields CAWSVSGGAGHLHF.

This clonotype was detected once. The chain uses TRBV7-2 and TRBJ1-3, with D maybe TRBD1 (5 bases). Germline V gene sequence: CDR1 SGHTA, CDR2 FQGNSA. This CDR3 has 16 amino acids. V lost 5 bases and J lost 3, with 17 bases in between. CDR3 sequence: CASSRTGLRFGNTIYF. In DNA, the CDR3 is TGTGCCAGCAGCCGGACGGGACTGCGATTTGGAAACACCATATATTTT.

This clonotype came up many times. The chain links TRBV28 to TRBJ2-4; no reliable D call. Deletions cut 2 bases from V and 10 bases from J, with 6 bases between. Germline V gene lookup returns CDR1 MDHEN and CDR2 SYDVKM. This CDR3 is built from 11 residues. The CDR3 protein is CASSLEHIQYF. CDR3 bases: TGTGCCAGCAGTTTAGAACATATTCAGTACTTC.

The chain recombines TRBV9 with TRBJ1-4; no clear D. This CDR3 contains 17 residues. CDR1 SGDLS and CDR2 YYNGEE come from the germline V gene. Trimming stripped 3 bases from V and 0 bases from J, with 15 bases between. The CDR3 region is CASSARFTEATNEKLFF. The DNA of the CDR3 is TGTGCCAGCAGCGCAAGATTTACAGAAGCAACTAATGAAAAACTGTTTTTT. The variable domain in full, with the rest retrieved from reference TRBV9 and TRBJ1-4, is DSGVTQTPKHLITATGQRVTLRCSPRSGDLSVYWYQQSLDQGLQFLIQYYNGEERAKGNILERFSAQQFPDLHSELNLSSLELGDSALYFCASSARFTEATNEKLFFGSGTQLSVL.

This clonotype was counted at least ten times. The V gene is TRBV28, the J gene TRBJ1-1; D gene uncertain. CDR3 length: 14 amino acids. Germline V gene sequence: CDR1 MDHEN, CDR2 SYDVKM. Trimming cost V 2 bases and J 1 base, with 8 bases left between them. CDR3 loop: CASSLTRPNTEAFF. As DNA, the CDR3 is TGTGCCAGCAGTTTAACGAGACCGAACACTGAAGCTTTCTTT.

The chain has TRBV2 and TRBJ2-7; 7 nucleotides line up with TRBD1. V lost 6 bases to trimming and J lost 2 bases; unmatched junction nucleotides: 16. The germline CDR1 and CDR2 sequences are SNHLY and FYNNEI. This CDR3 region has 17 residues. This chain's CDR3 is CASSPLLTGQETYEQYF. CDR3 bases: TGTGCCAGCAGCCCACTACTTACAGGACAGGAGACCTACGAGCAGTACTTC.

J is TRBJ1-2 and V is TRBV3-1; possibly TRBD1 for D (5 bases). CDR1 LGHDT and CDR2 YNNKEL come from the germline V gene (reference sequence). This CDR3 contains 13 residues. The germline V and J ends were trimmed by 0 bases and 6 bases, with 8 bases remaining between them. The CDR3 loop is CASSQDRDNGYTF. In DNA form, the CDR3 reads TGTGCCAGCAGCCAAGACAGGGATAATGGCTACACCTTC.

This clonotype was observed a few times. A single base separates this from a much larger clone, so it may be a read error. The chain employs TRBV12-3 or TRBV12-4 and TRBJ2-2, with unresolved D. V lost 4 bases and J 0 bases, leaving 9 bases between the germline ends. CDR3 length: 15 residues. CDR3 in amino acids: CASSYSASNTGELFF. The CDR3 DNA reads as TGTGCCAGCAGTTATTCGGCGTCGAACACCGGGGAGCTGTTTTTT.

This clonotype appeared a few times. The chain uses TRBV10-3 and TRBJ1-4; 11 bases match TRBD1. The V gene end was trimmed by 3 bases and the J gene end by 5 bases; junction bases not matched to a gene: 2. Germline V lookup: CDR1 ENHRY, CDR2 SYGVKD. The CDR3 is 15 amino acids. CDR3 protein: CAISEGTGGNEKLFF. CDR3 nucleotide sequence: TGTGCCATCAGTGAAGGGACAGGGGGGAATGAAAAACTGTTTTTT.

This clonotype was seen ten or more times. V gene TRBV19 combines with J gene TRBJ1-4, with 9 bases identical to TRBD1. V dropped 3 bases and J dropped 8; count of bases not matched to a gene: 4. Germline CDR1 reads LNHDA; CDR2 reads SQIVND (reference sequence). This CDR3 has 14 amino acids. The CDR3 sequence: CASSIGTGPEKLFF. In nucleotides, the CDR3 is TGTGCCAGTAGTATTGGGACAGGGCCCGAAAAACTGTTTTTT.

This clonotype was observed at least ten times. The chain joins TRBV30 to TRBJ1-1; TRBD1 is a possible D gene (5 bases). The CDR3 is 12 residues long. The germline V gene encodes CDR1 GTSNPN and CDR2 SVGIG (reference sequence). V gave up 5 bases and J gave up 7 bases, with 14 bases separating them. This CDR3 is CAWVGEGFEAFF. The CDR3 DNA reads TGTGCCTGGGTCGGAGAGGGGTTTGAAGCTTTCTTT.

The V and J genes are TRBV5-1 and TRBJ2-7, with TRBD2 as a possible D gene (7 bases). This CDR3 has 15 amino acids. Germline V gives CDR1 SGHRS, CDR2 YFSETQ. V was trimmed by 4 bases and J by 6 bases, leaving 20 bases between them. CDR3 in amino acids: CASSPRRGQYGEQYF. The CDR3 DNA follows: TGCGCCAGCAGCCCACGGCGGGGGCAGTACGGCGAGCAGTACTTC.